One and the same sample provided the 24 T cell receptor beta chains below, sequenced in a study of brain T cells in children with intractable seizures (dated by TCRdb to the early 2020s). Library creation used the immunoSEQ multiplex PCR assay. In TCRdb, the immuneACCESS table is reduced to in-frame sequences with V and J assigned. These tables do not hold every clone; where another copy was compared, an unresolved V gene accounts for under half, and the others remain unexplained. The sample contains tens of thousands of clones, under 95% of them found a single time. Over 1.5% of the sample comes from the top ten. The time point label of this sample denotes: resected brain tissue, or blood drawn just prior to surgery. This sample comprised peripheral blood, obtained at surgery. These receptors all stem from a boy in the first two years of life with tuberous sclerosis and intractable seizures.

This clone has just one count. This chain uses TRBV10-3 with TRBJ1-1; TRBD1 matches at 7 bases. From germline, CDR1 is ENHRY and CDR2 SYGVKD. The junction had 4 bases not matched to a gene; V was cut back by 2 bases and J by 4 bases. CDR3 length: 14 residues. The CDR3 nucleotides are TGTGCCATCAGTGAGCCCACAGGGGTCACTGAAGCTTTCTTT. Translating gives CAISEPTGVTEAFF.

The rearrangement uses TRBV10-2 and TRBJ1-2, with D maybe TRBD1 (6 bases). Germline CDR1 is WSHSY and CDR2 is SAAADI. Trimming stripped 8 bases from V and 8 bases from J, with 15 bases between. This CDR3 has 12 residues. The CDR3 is CASGPTGIGYTF. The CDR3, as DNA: TGCGCCAGCGGGCCAACAGGGATCGGCTACACCTTC.

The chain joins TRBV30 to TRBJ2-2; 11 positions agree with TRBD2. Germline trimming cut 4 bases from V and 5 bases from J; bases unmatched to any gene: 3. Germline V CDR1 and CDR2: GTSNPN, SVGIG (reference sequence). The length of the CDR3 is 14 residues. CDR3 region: CAWKTSGRTGELFF. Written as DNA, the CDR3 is TGTGCCTGGAAAACTAGCGGGAGAACCGGGGAGCTGTTTTTT.

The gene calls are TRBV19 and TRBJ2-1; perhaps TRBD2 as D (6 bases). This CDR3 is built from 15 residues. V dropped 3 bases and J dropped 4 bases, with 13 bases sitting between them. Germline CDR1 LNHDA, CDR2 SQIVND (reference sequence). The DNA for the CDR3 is TGTGCCAGTAGTATCGGGACTGGGGAGTACAATGAGCAGTTCTTC. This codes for CASSIGTGEYNEQFF.

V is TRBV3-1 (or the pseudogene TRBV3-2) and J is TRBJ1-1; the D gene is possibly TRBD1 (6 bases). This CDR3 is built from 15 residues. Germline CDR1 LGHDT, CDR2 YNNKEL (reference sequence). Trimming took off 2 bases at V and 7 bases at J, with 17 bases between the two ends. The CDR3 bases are TGTGCCAGCAGCCAATTTTGGCAGGGGTTAGGTGAAGCTTTCTTT. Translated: CASSQFWQGLGEAFF.

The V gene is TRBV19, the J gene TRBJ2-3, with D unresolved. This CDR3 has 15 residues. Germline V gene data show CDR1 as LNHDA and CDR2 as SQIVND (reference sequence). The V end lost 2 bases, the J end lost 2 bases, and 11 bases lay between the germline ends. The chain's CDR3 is CASSITGAPTDTQYF. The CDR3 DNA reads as TGTGCCAGTAGTATAACCGGCGCTCCCACAGATACGCAGTATTTT.

For the CDR3, the DNA is TGTGCCAGTAGTTCGGGGCCCTACGAGCAGTACTTC. Amino acids: CASSSGPYEQYF. The gene calls are TRBV19 and TRBJ2-7; D possibly matches TRBD1 or TRBD2 (5 bases each). Germline loops: CDR1 LNHDA, CDR2 SQIVND (reference sequence). Trimming shortened V by 5 bases and J by 2 bases, and 7 bases separated the two germline ends. CDR3 size: 12 residues.

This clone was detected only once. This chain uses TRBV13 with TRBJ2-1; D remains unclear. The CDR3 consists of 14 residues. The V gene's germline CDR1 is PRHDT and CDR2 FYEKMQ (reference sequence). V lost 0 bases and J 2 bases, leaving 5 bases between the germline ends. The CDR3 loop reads CASSLGLPYNEQFF. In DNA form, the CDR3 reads TGTGCCAGCAGCTTAGGTCTACCCTACAATGAGCAGTTCTTC.

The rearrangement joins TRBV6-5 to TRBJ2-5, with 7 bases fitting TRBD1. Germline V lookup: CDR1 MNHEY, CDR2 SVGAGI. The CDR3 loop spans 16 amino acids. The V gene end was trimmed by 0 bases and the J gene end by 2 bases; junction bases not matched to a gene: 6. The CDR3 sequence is CASSYSIRTGQETQYF. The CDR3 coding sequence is TGTGCCAGCAGTTACTCGATAAGGACAGGTCAAGAGACCCAGTACTTC.

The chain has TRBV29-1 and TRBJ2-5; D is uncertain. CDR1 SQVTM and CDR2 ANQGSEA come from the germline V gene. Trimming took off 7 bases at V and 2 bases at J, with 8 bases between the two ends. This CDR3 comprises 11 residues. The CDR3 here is CSAPRQETQYF. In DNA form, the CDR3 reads TGCAGCGCCCCGAGGCAAGAGACCCAGTACTTC.

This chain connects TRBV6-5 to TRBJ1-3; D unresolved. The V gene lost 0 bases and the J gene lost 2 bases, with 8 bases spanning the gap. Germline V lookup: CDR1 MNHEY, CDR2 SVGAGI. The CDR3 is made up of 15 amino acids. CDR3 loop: CASSYSPFAGNTIYF. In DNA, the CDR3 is TGTGCCAGCAGTTACTCGCCGTTCGCTGGAAACACCATATATTTT.

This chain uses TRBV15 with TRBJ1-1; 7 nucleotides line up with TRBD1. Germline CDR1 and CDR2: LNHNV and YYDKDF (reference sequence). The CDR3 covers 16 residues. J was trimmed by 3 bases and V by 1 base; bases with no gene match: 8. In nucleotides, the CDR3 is TGTGCCACCAGCAGAGGCACCGACAGGGTTGACACTGAAGCTTTCTTT. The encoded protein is CATSRGTDRVDTEAFF. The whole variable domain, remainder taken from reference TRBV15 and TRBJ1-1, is DAMVIQNPRYQVTQFGKPVTLSCSQTLNHNVMYWYQQKSSQAPKLLFHYYDKDFNNEADTPDNFQSRRPNTSFCFLDIRSPGLGDTAMYLCATSRGTDRVDTEAFFGQGTRLTVV.

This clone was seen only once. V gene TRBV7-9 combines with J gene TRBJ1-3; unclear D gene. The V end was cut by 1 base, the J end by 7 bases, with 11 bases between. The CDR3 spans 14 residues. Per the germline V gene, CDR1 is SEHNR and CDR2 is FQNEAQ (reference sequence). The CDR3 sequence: CASSLDTFRNTIYF. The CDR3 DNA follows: TGTGCCAGCAGCTTAGACACTTTTCGGAACACCATATATTTT.

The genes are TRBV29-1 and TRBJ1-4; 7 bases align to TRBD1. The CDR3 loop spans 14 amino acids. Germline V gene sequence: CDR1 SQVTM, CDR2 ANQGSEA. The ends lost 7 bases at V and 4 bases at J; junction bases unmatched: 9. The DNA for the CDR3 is TGCAGCGCTGCACGGACAGGCCGTAATGAAAAACTGTTTTTT. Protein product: CSAARTGRNEKLFF. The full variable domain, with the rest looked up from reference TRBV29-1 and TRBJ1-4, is SAVISQKPSRDICQRGTSLTIQCQVDSQVTMMFWYRQQPGQSLTLIATANQGSEATYESGFVIDKFPISRPNLTFSTLTVSNMSPEDSSIYLCSAARTGRNEKLFFGSGTQLSVL.

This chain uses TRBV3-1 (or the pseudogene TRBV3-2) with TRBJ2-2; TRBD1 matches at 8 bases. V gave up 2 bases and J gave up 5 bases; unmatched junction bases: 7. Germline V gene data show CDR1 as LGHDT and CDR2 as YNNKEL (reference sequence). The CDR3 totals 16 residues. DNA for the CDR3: TGTGCCAGCAGCCAATATACAGGGGGTGGTACCGGGGAGCTGTTTTTT. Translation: CASSQYTGGGTGELFF.

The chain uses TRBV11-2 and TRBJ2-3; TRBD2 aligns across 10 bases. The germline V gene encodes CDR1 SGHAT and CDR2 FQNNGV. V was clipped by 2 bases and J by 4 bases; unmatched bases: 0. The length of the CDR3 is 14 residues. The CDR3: CASSLLAGADTQYF. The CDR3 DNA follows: TGTGCCAGCAGCTTACTAGCGGGAGCAGATACGCAGTATTTT.

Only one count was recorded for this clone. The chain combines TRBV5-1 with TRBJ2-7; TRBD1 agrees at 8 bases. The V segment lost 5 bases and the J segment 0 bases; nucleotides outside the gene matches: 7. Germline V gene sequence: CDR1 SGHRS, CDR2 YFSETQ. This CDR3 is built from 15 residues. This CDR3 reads CASRLGQDHSYEQYF. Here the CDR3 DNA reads TGCGCCAGCAGGCTGGGACAGGATCACTCCTACGAGCAGTACTTC.

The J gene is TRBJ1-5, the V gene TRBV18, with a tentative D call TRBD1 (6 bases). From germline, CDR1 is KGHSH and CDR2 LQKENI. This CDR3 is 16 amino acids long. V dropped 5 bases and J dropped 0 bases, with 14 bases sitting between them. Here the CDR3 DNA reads TGTGCCAGCTCAACCGACGACAGGTTTAGCAATCAGCCCCAGCATTTT. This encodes CASSTDDRFSNQPQHF.

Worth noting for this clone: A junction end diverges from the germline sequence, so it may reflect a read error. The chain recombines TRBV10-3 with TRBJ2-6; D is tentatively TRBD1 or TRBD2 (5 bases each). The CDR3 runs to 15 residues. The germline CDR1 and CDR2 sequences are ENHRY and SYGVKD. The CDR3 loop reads CAITEGYSGANVLTF. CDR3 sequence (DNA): TGTGCCATCACTGAGGGGTACTCTGGGGCCAACGTCCTGACTTTC.

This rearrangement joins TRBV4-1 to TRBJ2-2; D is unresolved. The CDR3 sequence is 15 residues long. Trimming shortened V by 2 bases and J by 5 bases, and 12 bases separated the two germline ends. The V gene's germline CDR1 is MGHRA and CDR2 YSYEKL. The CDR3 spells CASSQFVGETGELFF. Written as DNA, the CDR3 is TGCGCCAGCAGCCAATTCGTAGGTGAGACCGGGGAGCTGTTTTTT.

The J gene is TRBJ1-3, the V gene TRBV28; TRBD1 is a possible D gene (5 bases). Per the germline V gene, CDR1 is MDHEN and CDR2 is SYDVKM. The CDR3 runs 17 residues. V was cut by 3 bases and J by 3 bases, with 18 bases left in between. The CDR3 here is CASSFQDTPLHGNTIYF. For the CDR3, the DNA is TGTGCCAGCAGTTTTCAGGACACCCCTCTCCATGGAAACACCATATATTTT.

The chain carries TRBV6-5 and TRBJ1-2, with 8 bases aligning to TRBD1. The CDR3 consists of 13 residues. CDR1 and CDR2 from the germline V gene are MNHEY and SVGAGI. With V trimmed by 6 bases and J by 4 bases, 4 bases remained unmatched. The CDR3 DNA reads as TGTGCCAGCAGGACCCAGGGGGCCTATGGCTACACCTTC. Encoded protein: CASRTQGAYGYTF.

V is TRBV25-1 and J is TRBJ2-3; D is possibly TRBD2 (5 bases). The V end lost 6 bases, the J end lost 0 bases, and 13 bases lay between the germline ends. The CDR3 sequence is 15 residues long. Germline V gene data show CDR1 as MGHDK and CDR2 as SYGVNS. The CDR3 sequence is CASRDQLASTDTQYF. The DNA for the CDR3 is TGTGCCAGCAGGGATCAGCTAGCTAGCACAGATACGCAGTATTTT.

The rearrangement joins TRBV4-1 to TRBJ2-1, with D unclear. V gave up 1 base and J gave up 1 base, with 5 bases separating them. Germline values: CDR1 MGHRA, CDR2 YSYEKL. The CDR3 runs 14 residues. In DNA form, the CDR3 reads TGCGCCAGCAGCCAAGTAAAATCCTACAATGAGCAGTTCTTC. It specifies CASSQVKSYNEQFF.